These 27 T cell receptor beta chains came from one sample sequenced in a study of T cell responses to AZD1222 COVID-19 vaccine. Only in-frame clones appear in the TCRdb table, and some are missing; sequencing was by immunoSEQ multiplex PCR. The sample shows 150,000 to 200,000 clones, approximately 93% of them seen only once. Sequenced here: peripheral blood, sampled 28 days after the second AZD1222 dose. These receptors all stem from an adult who received the AZD1222 COVID-19 vaccine.

This chain joins TRBV19 and TRBJ2-7, with unresolved D. From germline, CDR1 is LNHDA and CDR2 SQIVND (reference sequence). The CDR3 has 14 residues. CDR3 loop: CADEAHRVKYEQYF. CDR3 DNA sequence: TGTGCAGATGAGGCCCATAGGGTGAAATACGAGCAGTACTTC.

The chain uses TRBV13 and TRBJ2-1; D may be TRBD1 (6 bases). The CDR3 is 15 amino acids. Trimming left V 5 bases short and J 3 bases short, with 14 bases between. CDR1 PRHDT and CDR2 FYEKMQ come from the germline V gene (reference sequence). CDR3: CASSVTRGNYNEQFF. Here the CDR3 DNA reads TGTGCCAGCAGCGTCACCAGGGGAAACTACAATGAGCAGTTCTTC.

The rearrangement uses TRBV6-2 or TRBV6-3 and TRBJ1-5; unclear D gene. Germline-derived CDR1 and CDR2 are MNHEY and SVGEGT. This CDR3 is 17 amino acids long. V gave up 0 bases and J gave up 0 bases, with 12 bases separating them. CDR3 sequence reads: CASSYSRGSSSNQPQHF. The CDR3 DNA follows: TGTGCCAGCAGTTACTCGCGCGGGAGTTCTAGCAATCAGCCCCAGCATTTT.

This chain joins TRBV5-1 and TRBJ2-7, with 9 bases identical to TRBD1. With 4 bases clipped from V and 3 bases from J, the junction kept 8 bases outside the gene matches. CDR3 size: 15 residues. Germline CDR1 and CDR2: SGHRS and YFSETQ. CDR3 sequence: CASSEQPGQGYEQYF. Written as DNA, the CDR3 is TGCGCCAGCAGCGAACAGCCGGGACAGGGCTACGAGCAGTACTTC.

Only a few counts were recorded for this clone. The chain couples TRBV7-8 to TRBJ2-1; 15 bases agree with TRBD2. The germline V gene has CDR1 SGHVS and CDR2 FQNEAQ. Trimming cost V 5 bases and J 2 bases; bases outside gene matches: 10. CDR3 length: 19 residues. CDR3 in DNA: TGTGCCAGCAGCACCCCGGGACTAGCGGGAGGACTTCCCTACAATGAGCAGTTCTTC. It translates to CASSTPGLAGGLPYNEQFF.

This rearrangement joins TRBV29-1 to TRBJ1-1, with D perhaps matching TRBD1 (5 bases). CDR1 and CDR2 (germline): SQVTM, ANQGSEA. Trimming stripped 4 bases from V and 4 bases from J, with 13 bases between. CDR3 length: 13 residues. CDR3 in amino acids: CSVARGFSTEAFF. The CDR3 nucleotides read TGCAGCGTTGCTAGGGGTTTTTCCACTGAAGCTTTCTTT.

V is TRBV7-7 and J is TRBJ2-1; D possibly corresponds to TRBD2 (6 bases). The V end lost 5 bases, the J end lost 0 bases, and 11 bases lay between the germline ends. The CDR3 runs to 15 residues. Germline V gene sequence: CDR1 SSHAT, CDR2 FNYEAQ (reference sequence). DNA for the CDR3: TGTGCCAGCAGCAGGGACTCAAGCTCCTACAATGAGCAGTTCTTC. Translating gives CASSRDSSSYNEQFF. Full variable domain (outside the CDR3, taken from reference TRBV7-7 and TRBJ2-1): GAGVSQSPRYKVTKRGQDVTLRCDPISSHATLYWYQQALGQGPEFLTYFNYEAQPDKSGLPSDRFSAERPEGSISTLTIQRTEQRDSAMYRCASSRDSSSYNEQFFGPGTRLTVL.

The chain carries TRBV5-1 and TRBJ1-2; the match to TRBD1 covers 9 bases. CDR3 length: 16 amino acids. Germline values: CDR1 SGHRS, CDR2 YFSETQ. Trimming removed 0 bases from V and 4 bases from J; junction bases left unmatched: 7. The CDR3 DNA reads TGCGCCAGCAGCTTGGGGGATACAGGGGGCCGCTATGGCTACACCTTC. Translating it yields CASSLGDTGGRYGYTF.

The rearrangement links TRBV6-5 to TRBJ1-3; D unclear. Trimming pared 7 bases from V and 4 bases from J, leaving 11 bases between. CDR1 MNHEY and CDR2 SVGAGI come from the germline V gene. The CDR3 consists of 13 residues. The CDR3 DNA is TGTGCCAGCACCCAAACTGGGGGAAACACCATATATTTT. Its translation is CASTQTGGNTIYF.

The genes are TRBV3-1 (or the pseudogene TRBV3-2) and TRBJ1-4; D is uncertain. Germline loops: CDR1 LGHDT, CDR2 YNNKEL (reference sequence). The CDR3 is 15 amino acids. V dropped 1 base and J dropped 6 bases, with 12 bases sitting between them. CDR3 bases: TGTGCCAGCAGCCAAGGCACGCTAAGCCATGAAAAACTGTTTTTT. This gives the protein CASSQGTLSHEKLFF.

In this sample, this clone turned up a few times. This rearrangement joins TRBV7-8 to TRBJ1-2; D is possibly TRBD1 (6 bases). The CDR3 covers 15 residues. Trimming stripped 4 bases from V and 3 bases from J, with 15 bases between. Germline CDR1 is SGHVS and CDR2 is FQNEAQ. The CDR3: CASSSGRGLHYGYTF. The DNA for the CDR3 is TGTGCCAGCAGCTCAGGAAGGGGGTTACACTATGGCTACACCTTC.

The V call is TRBV27, the J call TRBJ2-1, with TRBD1 matching 8 bases. The CDR3 runs 13 residues. Germline V CDR1 and CDR2: MNHEY, SMNVEV (reference sequence). J was trimmed by 5 bases and V by 7 bases; bases with no gene match: 4. This chain's CDR3 is CASKQGGNNEQFF. The CDR3 region has the DNA TGTGCCAGCAAACAGGGGGGAAACAATGAGCAGTTCTTC.

The rearrangement joins TRBV29-1 to TRBJ2-2; D possibly corresponds to TRBD1 (6 bases). V lost 7 bases to trimming and J lost 6 bases, with 15 bases between them. From germline, CDR1 is SQVTM and CDR2 ANQGSEA. CDR3 length: 13 residues. The CDR3 spells CSGRDMVAGELFF. CDR3 nucleotide sequence: TGCAGCGGCCGGGACATGGTGGCCGGGGAGCTGTTTTTT.

CDR3 loop: CASLGQGATGELFF. The CDR3 coding sequence is TGTGCCAGCCTGGGACAGGGGGCCACCGGGGAGCTGTTTTTT. The chain uses TRBV18 and TRBJ2-2; TRBD1 agrees at 12 bases. V was pared by 8 bases and J by 4 bases, with 2 bases of the junction left unmatched. Germline loops: CDR1 KGHSH, CDR2 LQKENI. The CDR3 has 14 amino acids.

V is TRBV7-9 and J is TRBJ1-2, with D uncertain. The CDR3 extends over 14 amino acids. From germline, CDR1 is SEHNR and CDR2 FQNEAQ (reference sequence). V was pared by 5 bases and J by 5 bases, with 15 bases between. DNA for the CDR3: TGTGCCAGCAGCAACGACGGCAGCCGATATGGCTACACCTTC. Translation gives CASSNDGSRYGYTF.

The J gene is TRBJ2-7, the V gene TRBV11-2, with TRBD1 matching over 11 bases. V dropped 6 bases and J dropped 4; count of bases not matched to a gene: 11. Germline V gives CDR1 SGHAT, CDR2 FQNNGV. The CDR3 totals 16 residues. This chain's CDR3 is CASRWQPGQGVYEQYF. The CDR3 nucleotides are TGTGCCAGCAGATGGCAACCGGGACAGGGGGTGTACGAGCAGTACTTC.

The gene calls are TRBV11-2 and TRBJ1-2; 7 bases map to TRBD1. CDR3 length: 14 amino acids. Germline CDR1 and CDR2: SGHAT and FQNNGV. V lost 6 bases and J lost 5; bases outside the gene matches: 9. The DNA for the CDR3 is TGTGCCAGCAGACAGGGGAGAAACGCGTATGGCTACACCTTC. Encoded protein: CASRQGRNAYGYTF.

The genes are TRBV9 and TRBJ2-1; no firm D call. Germline CDR1 and CDR2: SGDLS and YYNGEE. CDR3 length: 14 residues. With 0 bases removed from V and 9 bases from J, the gap between germline ends came to 13 bases. The CDR3 coding sequence is TGTGCCAGCAGCGTAGCGGGCATGATGGGTGAGCAGTTCTTC. Its protein product is CASSVAGMMGEQFF. Filled out from reference TRBV9 and TRBJ2-1, the complete variable domain reads DSGVTQTPKHLITATGQRVTLRCSPRSGDLSVYWYQQSLDQGLQFLIQYYNGEERAKGNILERFSAQQFPDLHSELNLSSLELGDSALYFCASSVAGMMGEQFFGPGTRLTVL.

J is TRBJ1-3 and V is TRBV7-2; no clear D gene. The CDR3 totals 13 residues. V dropped 5 bases and J dropped 0 bases, with 5 bases sitting between them. Germline V gene lookup returns CDR1 SGHTA and CDR2 FQGNSA. The CDR3 protein is CASSPGSGNTIYF. CDR3 bases: TGTGCCAGCAGCCCAGGCTCTGGAAACACCATATATTTT.

The gene calls are TRBV29-1 and TRBJ2-1; weak D call: TRBD2 (6 bases). The ends were cut back, 0 bases at V and 1 base at J, with 10 bases in the middle. From germline, CDR1 is SQVTM and CDR2 ANQGSEA. CDR3 size: 15 residues. CDR3 amino acids: CSVEEAGRSYNEQFF. CDR3 DNA: TGCAGCGTTGAAGAGGCAGGGAGGTCCTACAATGAGCAGTTCTTC.

This chain uses TRBV13 with TRBJ2-2, with 8 bases identical to TRBD1. V lost 5 bases, J lost 0 bases, and 11 bases stayed unmatched. This CDR3 has 18 amino acids. CDR1 and CDR2 (germline): PRHDT, FYEKMQ (reference sequence). The CDR3 loop reads CASSDFTSGQANTGELFF. DNA of the CDR3: TGTGCCAGCAGCGACTTCACCTCGGGACAGGCGAACACCGGGGAGCTGTTTTTT.

The genes are TRBV7-6 and TRBJ1-1; D is perhaps TRBD1 (5 bases). This CDR3 is built from 13 residues. Trimming pared 5 bases from V and 1 base from J, leaving 8 bases between. Germline lookup yields CDR1 SGHVS and CDR2 FNYEAQ. DNA of the CDR3: TGTGCCAGCAGCCCGGACACGAACACTGAAGCTTTCTTT. Translating gives CASSPDTNTEAFF.

V gene TRBV5-6 combines with J gene TRBJ2-7, with a weak D call TRBD1 (5 bases). Trimming shortened V by 4 bases and J by 6 bases, and 20 bases separated the two germline ends. Germline V lookup: CDR1 SGHDT, CDR2 YYEEEE. This CDR3 contains 15 residues. The CDR3 protein is CASSPLGRDLFEQYF. The CDR3 nucleotides are TGTGCCAGCAGCCCTCTGGGCAGGGATCTATTCGAGCAGTACTTC.

This chain connects TRBV29-1 to TRBJ2-2; D uncertain. Trimming shortened V by 4 bases and J by 7 bases, and 16 bases separated the two germline ends. Germline V CDR1 and CDR2: SQVTM, ANQGSEA. This CDR3 region has 14 residues. The CDR3 DNA is TGCAGCGTTGGACTCCGCCCCGAGAGCGGGGAGCTGTTTTTT. Protein product: CSVGLRPESGELFF.

This chain links TRBV7-9 with TRBJ1-2; D gene uncertain. V was shortened by 3 bases and J by 0 bases, with 5 bases between the two germline ends. Germline V gene data show CDR1 as SEHNR and CDR2 as FQNEAQ (reference sequence). The CDR3 totals 13 residues. CDR3 in DNA: TGTGCCAGCAGCTTTATTTCTAACTATGGCTACACCTTC. Amino acid sequence: CASSFISNYGYTF.

This chain connects TRBV10-3 to TRBJ2-5; the D call may be TRBD1 or TRBD2 (5 bases each). The CDR3 spans 14 residues. The V gene lost 6 bases and the J gene lost 4 bases, with 15 bases spanning the gap. CDR1 is ENHRY and CDR2 is SYGVKD in the germline V gene. CDR3 nucleotides: TGTGCCATCAGGCCCGGGGCACTGGGAGAGACCCAGTACTTC. Amino acid sequence: CAIRPGALGETQYF.

This rearrangement joins TRBV7-9 to TRBJ2-3; 7 positions match TRBD1. Per germline, CDR1 SEHNR and CDR2 FQNEAQ (reference sequence). The CDR3 extends over 18 amino acids. The junction had 18 bases not matched to a gene; V was cut back by 5 bases and J by 4 bases. CDR3 residues: CASSPYPRTGEGADTQYF. The DNA of the CDR3 is TGTGCCAGCAGCCCCTACCCCCGGACAGGTGAGGGGGCAGATACGCAGTATTTT.